A single sample gave rise to the 24 T cell receptor beta chains below, sequenced in a study of blood T cell repertoires in COVID-19. Assay used: immunoSEQ multiplex PCR; TCRdb lists only in-frame clones, some missing. Of 180,000 or so clones listed, around 85% are singletons. Sequencing used peripheral blood. The receptor set was obtained from a woman aged 60-75 years with acute or convalescent COVID-19.

The J gene is TRBJ1-2, the V gene TRBV6-5; D may be TRBD1 (5 bases). V was pared by 4 bases and J by 11 bases, with 20 bases between. Germline-derived CDR1 and CDR2 are MNHEY and SVGAGI. The CDR3 is 14 residues long. The CDR3 loop reads CASSFHGTGGAYTF. CDR3 nucleotide sequence: TGTGCCAGCAGTTTCCACGGCACAGGAGGGGCATACACCTTC.

V usage is TRBV6-2 or TRBV6-3 and J usage is TRBJ1-5, with D tentatively TRBD1 (6 bases). V was shortened by 0 bases and J by 10 bases, with 7 bases between the two germline ends. The germline V gene encodes CDR1 MNHEY and CDR2 SVGEGT. This CDR3 spans 12 amino acids. CDR3 nucleotides: TGTGCCAGCAGTTACTCAGGGGGACCCCAGCATTTT. It encodes CASSYSGGPQHF.

The chain carries TRBV29-1 and TRBJ1-5; D perhaps matches TRBD1 (5 bases). This CDR3 contains 12 residues. V gave up 4 bases and J gave up 4 bases, with 8 bases separating them. Germline V gene lookup returns CDR1 SQVTM and CDR2 ANQGSEA. CDR3 DNA: TGCAGCGTTGCAGGGCGTAATCAGCCCCAGCATTTT. The encoded protein is CSVAGRNQPQHF.

The J gene is TRBJ2-3, the V gene TRBV7-8, with D perhaps matching TRBD2 (6 bases). The CDR3 consists of 15 residues. V lost 5 bases and J lost 6, with 18 bases in between. Germline CDR1 reads SGHVS; CDR2 reads FQNEAQ. The CDR3 is CASSAGLRGGDTQYF. The DNA of the CDR3 is TGTGCCAGCAGCGCGGGACTCCGTGGGGGGGATACGCAGTATTTT.

The rearrangement joins TRBV19 to TRBJ2-7, with TRBD1 matching over 8 bases. Germline V gene data show CDR1 as LNHDA and CDR2 as SQIVND (reference sequence). This CDR3 region has 15 residues. Trimming removed 7 bases from V and 2 bases from J; junction bases left unmatched: 10. The CDR3: CASKVTGTGPYEQYV. DNA for the CDR3: TGTGCCAGTAAGGTAACAGGGACAGGTCCCTACGAGCAGTACGTC.

V and J are TRBV21-1 and TRBJ2-2; the table's D call, TRBD1, was not checked against the DNA. TRBV21-1 is termed a pseudogene. The CDR3 has 17 residues. The CDR3 coding sequence is TGTGCCAGTTTCCGACAGGGGACCGCCTCAAACACCGGGGAGCTGTTTTTT. Translated: CASFRQGTASNTGELFF.

The chain carries TRBV6-5 and TRBJ1-6; 7 bases match TRBD1. With 6 bases clipped from V and 6 bases from J, the junction kept 5 bases outside the gene matches. Germline CDR1 reads MNHEY; CDR2 reads SVGAGI. The CDR3 is made up of 14 amino acids. The CDR3 DNA sequence: TGTGCCAGCAGGCCGACAGGGACTAATTCACCCCTCCACTTT. As protein: CASRPTGTNSPLHF.

This sequence joins TRBV18 and TRBJ1-4, with 7 bases matching TRBD1. Germline V lookup: CDR1 KGHSH, CDR2 LQKENI. The J segment lost 6 bases and the V segment lost 4 bases, leaving 5 bases of the junction unmatched. This CDR3 region has 14 residues. CDR3 residues: CASSRRGVDEKLFF. CDR3 in DNA: TGTGCCAGCTCACGCAGGGGGGTGGATGAAAAACTGTTTTTT.

The chain joins TRBV5-4 to TRBJ2-3; tentatively, D is TRBD2 (6 bases). The germline CDR1 and CDR2 sequences are SGHNT and YYREEE (reference sequence). The CDR3 consists of 14 residues. V gave up 1 base and J gave up 6 bases, with 12 bases separating them. CDR3 sequence: CASSLIGLKDTQYF. CDR3 nucleotides: TGTGCCAGCAGCTTGATCGGACTAAAGGATACGCAGTATTTT.

The V gene is TRBV3-1 (or the pseudogene TRBV3-2), the J gene TRBJ1-1, with 7 bases fitting TRBD1. With V trimmed by 6 bases and J by 1 base, 5 bases remained unmatched. This CDR3 has 14 residues. Germline V gene lookup returns CDR1 LGHDT and CDR2 YNNKEL (reference sequence). The CDR3 region has the DNA TGTGCCAGCAGTGGCCGGGACAGGAACACTGAAGCTTTCTTT. Amino acids: CASSGRDRNTEAFF.

The chain combines TRBV7-9 with TRBJ1-1; a weak D match, TRBD1 (5 bases). Germline loops: CDR1 SEHNR, CDR2 FQNEAQ (reference sequence). The CDR3 spans 11 residues. V dropped 5 bases and J dropped 11 bases, with 12 bases sitting between them. The CDR3 bases are TGTGCCAGCAGCAACGGGGGGACGGCTTTCTTT. Protein sequence: CASSNGGTAFF. The whole variable domain, filled in from reference TRBV7-9 and TRBJ1-1, reads DTGVSQNPRHKITKRGQNVTFRCDPISEHNRLYWYRQTLGQGPEFLTYFQNEAQLEKSRLLSDRFSAERPKGSFSTLEIQRTEQGDSAMYLCASSNGGTAFFGQGTRLTVV.

This clone occurred a few times. The chain carries TRBV6-2 or TRBV6-3 and TRBJ2-7, with 7 bases matching TRBD1. This CDR3 region has 13 residues. The germline V gene encodes CDR1 MNHEY and CDR2 SVGEGT. Trimming removed 5 bases from V and 5 bases from J; junction bases left unmatched: 6. CDR3 nucleotides: TGTGCCAGCAGTCACGGGACAGCCCACGAGCAGTACTTC. It codes for CASSHGTAHEQYF.

The chain couples TRBV3-1 (or the pseudogene TRBV3-2) to TRBJ1-6; TRBD1 matches 11 bases. Germline V lookup: CDR1 LGHDT, CDR2 YNNKEL (reference sequence). The V segment lost 5 bases and the J segment 0 bases; nucleotides outside the gene matches: 3. The CDR3 is made up of 17 amino acids. The CDR3 DNA follows: TGTGCCAGCAGCACCGGGACAGGGGGCTCCTATAATTCACCCCTCCACTTT. It specifies CASSTGTGGSYNSPLHF.

This clone came up a few times. The chain recombines TRBV4-1 with TRBJ1-2, with a tentative D call TRBD1 (5 bases). Trimming took 4 bases from V and 5 from J, leaving 20 bases between them. From germline, CDR1 is MGHRA and CDR2 YSYEKL. CDR3 length equals 16 residues. The CDR3 DNA reads TGCGCCAGCAGCCCACAACCCGGGGGGGAGGAGTATGGCTACACCTTC. It yields the protein CASSPQPGGEEYGYTF.

The chain uses TRBV19 and TRBJ2-1, with 14 bases fitting TRBD2. CDR3 length: 18 residues. Per germline, CDR1 LNHDA and CDR2 SQIVND (reference sequence). The V segment lost 6 bases and the J segment 4 bases; nucleotides outside the gene matches: 11. This chain's CDR3 is CASRGTSGREGGYNEQFF. The CDR3 region has the DNA TGTGCCAGTAGAGGGACTAGCGGGAGAGAGGGAGGATACAATGAGCAGTTCTTC.

This sequence joins TRBV10-1 and TRBJ2-5, with D possibly being TRBD1 (6 bases). CDR1 is WNHNN and CDR2 is SYGVQD in the germline V gene (reference sequence). The CDR3 contains 14 residues. Trimming cost V 6 bases and J 0 bases, with 11 bases left between them. CDR3 nucleotides: TGCGCCAGCAGCCGGGACACAAACCAAGAGACCCAGTACTTC. It is translated as CASSRDTNQETQYF.

This clone came up a few times. At the DNA level, this CDR3 is encoded by other sequences in the same sample as well. CDR3 sequence (DNA): TGCAGTGCGAGTGGGACTAGCGGGACCTACAATGAGCAGTTCTTC. Encoded protein: CSASGTSGTYNEQFF. The rearrangement links TRBV20-1 to TRBJ2-1; 13 bases line up with TRBD2. Looked up from germline, CDR1 is DFQATT and CDR2 is SNEGSKA (reference sequence). The V gene end was trimmed by 6 bases and the J gene end by 2 bases; junction bases not matched to a gene: 4. CDR3 length equals 15 residues.

There are a few counts of this clone. This sequence joins TRBV9 and TRBJ1-3; 7 bases map to TRBD1. The germline V gene encodes CDR1 SGDLS and CDR2 YYNGEE. Unmatched junction bases numbered 6, after V lost 3 bases and J lost 3 bases. CDR3 length: 15 amino acids. In DNA form, the CDR3 reads TGTGCCAGCAGCGAGCGGACAGGATTTGGAAACACCATATATTTT. Translated: CASSERTGFGNTIYF.

The V call is TRBV19, the J call TRBJ1-1; 10 bases fit TRBD1. The germline gives CDR1 LNHDA, CDR2 SQIVND (reference sequence). This CDR3 comprises 20 residues. The ends lost 6 bases at V and 9 bases at J; junction bases unmatched: 28. CDR3 DNA: TGTGCCAGTAGACCCGCCCGCCTCCGGGACAGGGGTGTAGTGGTGGCTAAAGCTTTCTTT. Encoded protein: CASRPARLRDRGVVVAKAFF.

The V gene is TRBV6-5, the J gene TRBJ1-6; no clear D. This CDR3 contains 16 residues. Germline assignment: CDR1 MNHEY and CDR2 SVGAGI. The V end was cut by 1 base, the J end by 7 bases, with 14 bases between. CDR3 amino acids: CASSYLRLMGNSPLHF. CDR3 sequence (DNA): TGTGCCAGCAGTTACTTGAGACTAATGGGAAATTCACCCCTCCACTTT.

V gene TRBV12-3 or TRBV12-4 combines with J gene TRBJ1-1; D may be TRBD1 (5 bases). The CDR3 is made up of 13 amino acids. Trimming shortened V by 2 bases and J by 1 base, and 5 bases separated the two germline ends. The CDR3 bases are TGTGCCAGCAGTTTAAGGGGGAACACTGAAGCTTTCTTT. Translating it yields CASSLRGNTEAFF.

The chain combines TRBV6-5 with TRBJ1-2; 9 nucleotides agree with TRBD1. This CDR3 spans 14 amino acids. V dropped 5 bases and J dropped 5; count of bases not matched to a gene: 6. CDR1 and CDR2 from the germline V gene are MNHEY and SVGAGI. The DNA of the CDR3 is TGTGCCAGCAGTAGACAGGGGGACTTGTATGGCTACACCTTC. Its protein is CASSRQGDLYGYTF.

The chain is built from TRBV10-3 and TRBJ2-5; tentative D call: TRBD2 (6 bases). Germline lookup yields CDR1 ENHRY and CDR2 SYGVKD. Trimming took 6 bases from V and 4 from J, leaving 15 bases between them. The CDR3 totals 14 residues. CDR3 DNA: TGTGCCATCAGAGATGGAGGGCGGGGAGAGACCCAGTACTTC. This sequence encodes CAIRDGGRGETQYF.

This clone was observed once. The chain links TRBV30 to TRBJ1-6; 8 bases map to TRBD1. The CDR3 is made up of 15 amino acids. Per germline, CDR1 GTSNPN and CDR2 SVGIG (reference sequence). After removal of 1 base from V and 9 bases from J, the junction contained 8 bases not matched to a gene. The CDR3: CAWSGATGVISPLHF. Here the CDR3 DNA reads TGTGCCTGGAGTGGGGCGACAGGGGTTATTTCACCCCTCCACTTT.